Below, one T cell receptor beta chain is given with its context. The data stem from a study of blood T cell repertoires in COVID-19. Trimming removed 4 bases at V and 3 bases at J, with 11 bases between. CDR3 length: 13 amino acids. Germline V gene lookup returns CDR1 SGDLS and CDR2 YYNGEE. The method was immunoSEQ multiplex PCR; TCRdb's version includes in-frame clones alone and lacks a portion of them. Of fewer than 150,000 clones listed, roughly 81% were seen once; the top ten hold 9.5% to 15%. The specimen was peripheral blood. The gene calls are TRBV9 and TRBJ2-7, with D perhaps TRBD2 (5 bases). The TCR sequence derives from a human donor in a cohort sampled during active COVID-19. The CDR3 DNA is TGTGCCAGCAGCCCAGGAGGACGCTACGAGCAGTACTTC. Its translation is CASSPGGRYEQYF.